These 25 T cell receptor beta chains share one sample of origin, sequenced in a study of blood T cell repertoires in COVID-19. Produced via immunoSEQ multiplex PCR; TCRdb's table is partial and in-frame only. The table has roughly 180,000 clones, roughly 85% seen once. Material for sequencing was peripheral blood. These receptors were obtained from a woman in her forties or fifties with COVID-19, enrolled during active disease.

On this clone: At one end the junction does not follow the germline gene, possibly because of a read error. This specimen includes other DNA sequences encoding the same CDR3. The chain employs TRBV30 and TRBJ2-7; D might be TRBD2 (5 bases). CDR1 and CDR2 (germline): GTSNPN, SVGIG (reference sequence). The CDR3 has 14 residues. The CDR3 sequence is CAWAKDRGPYEQYF. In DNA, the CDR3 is TGTGCCTGGGCCAAAGATCGAGGGCCCTATGAGCAGTACTTC.

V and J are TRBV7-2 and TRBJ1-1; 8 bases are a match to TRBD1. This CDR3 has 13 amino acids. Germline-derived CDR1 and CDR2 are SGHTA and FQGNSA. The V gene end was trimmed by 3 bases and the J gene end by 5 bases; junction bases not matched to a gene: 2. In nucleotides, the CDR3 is TGTGCCAGCAGCTTCCAGGGGGCGACTGAAGCTTTCTTT. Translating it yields CASSFQGATEAFF.

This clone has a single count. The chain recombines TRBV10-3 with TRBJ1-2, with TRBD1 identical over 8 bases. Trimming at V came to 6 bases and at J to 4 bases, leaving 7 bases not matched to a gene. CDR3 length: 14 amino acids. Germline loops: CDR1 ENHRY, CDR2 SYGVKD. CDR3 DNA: TGTGCCATCAGCCCAGGACAGGGAAGCTATGGCTACACCTTC. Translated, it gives CAISPGQGSYGYTF.

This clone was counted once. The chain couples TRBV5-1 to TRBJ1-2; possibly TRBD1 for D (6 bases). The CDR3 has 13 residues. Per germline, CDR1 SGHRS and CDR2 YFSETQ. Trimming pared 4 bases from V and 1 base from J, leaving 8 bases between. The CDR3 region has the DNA TGCGCCAGCAGCCCGGACAGTAACTATGGCTACACCTTC. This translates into CASSPDSNYGYTF.

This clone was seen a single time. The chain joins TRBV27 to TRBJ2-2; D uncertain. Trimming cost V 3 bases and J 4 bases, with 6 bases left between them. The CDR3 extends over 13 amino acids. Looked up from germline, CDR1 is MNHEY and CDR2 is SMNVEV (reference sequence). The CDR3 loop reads CASSFPSTGELFF. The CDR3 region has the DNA TGTGCCAGCAGTTTTCCGTCCACCGGGGAGCTGTTTTTT.

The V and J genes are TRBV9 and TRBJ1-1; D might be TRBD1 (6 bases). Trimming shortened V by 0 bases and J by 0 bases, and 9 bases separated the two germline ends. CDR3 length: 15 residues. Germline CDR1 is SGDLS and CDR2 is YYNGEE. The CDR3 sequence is CASSVGRGLNTEAFF. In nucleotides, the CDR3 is TGTGCCAGCAGCGTAGGCAGGGGCCTGAACACTGAAGCTTTCTTT.

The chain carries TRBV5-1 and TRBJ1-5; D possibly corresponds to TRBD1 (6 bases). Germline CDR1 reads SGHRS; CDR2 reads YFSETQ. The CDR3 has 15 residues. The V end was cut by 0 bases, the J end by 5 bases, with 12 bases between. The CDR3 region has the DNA TGCGCCAGCAGCTTGGAAGGGGGGGGAGATCAGCCCCAGCATTTT. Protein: CASSLEGGGDQPQHF.

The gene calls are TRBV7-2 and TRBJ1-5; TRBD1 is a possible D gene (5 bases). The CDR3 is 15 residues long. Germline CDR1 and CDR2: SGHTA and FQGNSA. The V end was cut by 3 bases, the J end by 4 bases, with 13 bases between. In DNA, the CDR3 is TGTGCCAGCAGCTTGTGGGGGGACTTAAATCAGCCCCAGCATTTT. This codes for CASSLWGDLNQPQHF.

CDR3 bases: TGTGCTAGTGGTTTGGTAATATTCGGGGAGAGCGGGGAGCTGTTTTTT. This encodes CASGLVIFGESGELFF. The rearrangement links TRBV12-5 to TRBJ2-2, with D possibly being TRBD2 (5 bases). Germline V gene lookup returns CDR1 LGHNT and CDR2 FRNRAP. This CDR3 is built from 16 residues. The V and J ends lost 0 bases and 7 bases respectively, with 15 bases between them. Together with reference TRBV12-5 and TRBJ2-2, the CDR3 gives the full variable domain: DARVTQTPRHKVTEMGQEVTMRCQPILGHNTVFWYRQTMMQGLELLAYFRNRAPLDDSGMPKDRFSAEMPDATLATLKIQPSEPRDSAVYFCASGLVIFGESGELFFGEGSRLTVL.

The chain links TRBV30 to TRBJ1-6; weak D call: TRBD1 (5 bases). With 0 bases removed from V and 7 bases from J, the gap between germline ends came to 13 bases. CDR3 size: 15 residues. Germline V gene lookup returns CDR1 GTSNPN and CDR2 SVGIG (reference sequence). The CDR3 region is CAWSVRGLSNSPLHF. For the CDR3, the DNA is TGTGCCTGGAGTGTACGGGGACTCTCGAATTCACCCCTCCACTTT. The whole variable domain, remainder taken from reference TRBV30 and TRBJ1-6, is SQTIHQWPATLVQPVGSPLSLECTVEGTSNPNLYWYRQAAGRGLQLLFYSVGIGQISSEVPQNLSASRPQDRQFILSSKKLLLSDSGFYLCAWSVRGLSNSPLHFGNGTRLTVT.

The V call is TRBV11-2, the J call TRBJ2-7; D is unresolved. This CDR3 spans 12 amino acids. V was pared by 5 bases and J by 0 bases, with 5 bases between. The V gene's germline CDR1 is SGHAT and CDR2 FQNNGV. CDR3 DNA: TGTGCCAGCAGCCCGAGCTCCTACGAGCAGTACTTC. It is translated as CASSPSSYEQYF.

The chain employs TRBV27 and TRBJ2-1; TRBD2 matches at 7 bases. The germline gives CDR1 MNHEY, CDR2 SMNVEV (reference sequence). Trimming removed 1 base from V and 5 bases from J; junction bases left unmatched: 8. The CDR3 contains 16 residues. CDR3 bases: TGTGCCAGCAGTTTATGGGGGACGGGGACTAACAATGAGCAGTTCTTC. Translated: CASSLWGTGTNNEQFF.

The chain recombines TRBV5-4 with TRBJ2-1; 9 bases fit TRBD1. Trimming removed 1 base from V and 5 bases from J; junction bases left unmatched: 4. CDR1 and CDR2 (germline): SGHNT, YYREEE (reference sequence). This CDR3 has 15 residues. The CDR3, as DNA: TGTGCCAGCAGCTTGAGGGACAGGGCGCACAATGAGCAGTTCTTC. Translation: CASSLRDRAHNEQFF.

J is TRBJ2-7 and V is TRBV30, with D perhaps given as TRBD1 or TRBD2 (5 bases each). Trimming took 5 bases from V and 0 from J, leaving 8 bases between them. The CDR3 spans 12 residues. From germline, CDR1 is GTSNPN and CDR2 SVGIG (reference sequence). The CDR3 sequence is CAWGTGSYEQYF. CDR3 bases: TGTGCCTGGGGGACGGGCTCCTACGAGCAGTACTTC.

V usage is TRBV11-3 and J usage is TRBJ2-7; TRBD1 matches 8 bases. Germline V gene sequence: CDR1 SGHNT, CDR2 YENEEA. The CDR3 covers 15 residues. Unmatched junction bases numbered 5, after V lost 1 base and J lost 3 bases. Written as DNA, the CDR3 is TGTGCCAGCAGCTTAGCAGGACAGGGTAGCTACGAGCAGTACTTC. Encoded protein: CASSLAGQGSYEQYF.

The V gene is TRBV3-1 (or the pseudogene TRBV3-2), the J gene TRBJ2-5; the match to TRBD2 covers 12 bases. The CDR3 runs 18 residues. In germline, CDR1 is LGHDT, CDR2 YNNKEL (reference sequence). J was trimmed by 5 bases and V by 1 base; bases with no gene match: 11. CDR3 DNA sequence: TGTGCCAGCAGCCAAGTGCTAGCGGGGGGGCGAGGAACTGAGACCCAGTACTTC. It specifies CASSQVLAGGRGTETQYF.

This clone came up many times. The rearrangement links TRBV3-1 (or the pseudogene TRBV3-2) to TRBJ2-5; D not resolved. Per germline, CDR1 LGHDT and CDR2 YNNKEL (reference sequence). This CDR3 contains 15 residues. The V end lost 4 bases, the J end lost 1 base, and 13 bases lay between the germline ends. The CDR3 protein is CASSPEVGFQETQYF. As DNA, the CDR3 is TGTGCCAGCAGCCCCGAGGTGGGTTTCCAAGAGACCCAGTACTTC.

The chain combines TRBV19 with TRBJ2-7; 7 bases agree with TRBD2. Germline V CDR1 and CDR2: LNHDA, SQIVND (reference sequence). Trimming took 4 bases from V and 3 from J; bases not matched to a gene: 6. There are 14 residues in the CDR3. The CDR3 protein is CASSNPGTNYEQYF. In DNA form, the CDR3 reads TGTGCCAGTAGTAACCCCGGGACTAACTACGAGCAGTACTTC.

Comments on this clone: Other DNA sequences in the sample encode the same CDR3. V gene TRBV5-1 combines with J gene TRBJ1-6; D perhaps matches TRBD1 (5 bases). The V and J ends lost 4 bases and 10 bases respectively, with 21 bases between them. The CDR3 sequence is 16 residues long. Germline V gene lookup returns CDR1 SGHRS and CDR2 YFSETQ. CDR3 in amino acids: CASSLGPGGGSSPLHF. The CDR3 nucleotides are TGCGCCAGCAGCCTGGGGCCGGGGGGAGGGTCCTCACCCCTCCACTTT.

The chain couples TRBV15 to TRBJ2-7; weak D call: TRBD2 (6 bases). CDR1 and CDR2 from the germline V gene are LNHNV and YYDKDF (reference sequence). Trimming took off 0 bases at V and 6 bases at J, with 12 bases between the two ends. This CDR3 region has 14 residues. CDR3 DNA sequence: TGTGCCACCAGCAGAGATTACGGGGGTTCCGAGCAGTACTTC. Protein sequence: CATSRDYGGSEQYF. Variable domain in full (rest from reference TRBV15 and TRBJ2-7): DAMVIQNPRYQVTQFGKPVTLSCSQTLNHNVMYWYQQKSSQAPKLLFHYYDKDFNNEADTPDNFQSRRPNTSFCFLDIRSPGLGDTAMYLCATSRDYGGSEQYFGPGTRLTVT.

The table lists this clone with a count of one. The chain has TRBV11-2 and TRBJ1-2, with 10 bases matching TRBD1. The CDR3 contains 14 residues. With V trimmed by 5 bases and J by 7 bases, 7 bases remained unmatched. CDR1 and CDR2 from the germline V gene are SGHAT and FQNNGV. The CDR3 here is CASSVPRDRGGYTF. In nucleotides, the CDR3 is TGTGCCAGCAGCGTCCCCCGGGACAGGGGTGGCTACACCTTC.

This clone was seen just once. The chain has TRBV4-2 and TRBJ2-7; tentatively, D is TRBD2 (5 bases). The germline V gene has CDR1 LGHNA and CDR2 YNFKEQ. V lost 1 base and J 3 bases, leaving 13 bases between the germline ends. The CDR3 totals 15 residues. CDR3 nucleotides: TGTGCCAGCAGCCAAGTCGAGGGTTCAAACTACGAGCAGTACTTC. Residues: CASSQVEGSNYEQYF.

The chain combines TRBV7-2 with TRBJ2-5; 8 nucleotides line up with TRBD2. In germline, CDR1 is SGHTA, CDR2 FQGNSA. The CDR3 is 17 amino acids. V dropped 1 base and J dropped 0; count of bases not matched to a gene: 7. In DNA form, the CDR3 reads TGTGCCAGCAGCTTAGGGGTAGCGGGGACCTACCAAGAGACCCAGTACTTC. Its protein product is CASSLGVAGTYQETQYF.

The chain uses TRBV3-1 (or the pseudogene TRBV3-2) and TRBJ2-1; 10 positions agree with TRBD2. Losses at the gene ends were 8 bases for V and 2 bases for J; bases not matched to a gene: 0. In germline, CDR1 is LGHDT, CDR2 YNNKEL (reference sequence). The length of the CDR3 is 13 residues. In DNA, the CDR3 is TGTGCCAGCGGGACTAGCGCCTACAATGAGCAGTTCTTC. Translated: CASGTSAYNEQFF.

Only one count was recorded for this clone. The chain's CDR3 is CASSQRAGELFF. The CDR3 DNA reads TGTGCCAGTAGCCAGCGGGCCGGGGAGCTGTTTTTT. This chain connects TRBV19 to TRBJ2-2; D is possibly TRBD2 (6 bases). The CDR3 length is 12 residues. CDR1 and CDR2 from the germline V gene are LNHDA and SQIVND (reference sequence). The V end lost 6 bases, the J end lost 6 bases, and 8 bases lay between the germline ends.